This TCR beta chain is drawn from a study of blood T cell repertoires in COVID-19 (TCRdb year 2020). In the study overall: Samples from collaborators originated in the United States, Italy and Spain and spanned both the acute and convalescent phases of COVID-19. The material from the prospective study consisted of cDNA or gDNA derived from T cells, B-cell-depleted T cells, or PBMCs. Subjects who had been exposed to COVID-19, were actively infected with it, or had recovered from it provided the deeply sampled blood TCRbeta repertoires that made up the dataset. The repertoires were released in a freely available public database meant as a resource for research on the immune response to SARS-CoV-2. Samples came from the ongoing ImmuneRACE study (first 160 participants) plus 1,254 subjects from 6 global collaborators. Nearly every sample came with metadata listing a de-identified subject ID, COVID-19 status, age in years and sex. HLA class I and class II types, where available, came from metadata supplied by the sample provider rather than from assay-based typing. The paper's findings and limits, for the study overall: The quantity of clinical and demographic metadata differed by source and by participant and was supplied without curation.

Collaborating institutions collected whole blood in K2EDTA tubes following their own protocols. For TCRbeta analysis, collaborator samples were shipped as frozen whole blood, as isolated PBMCs, or as DNA extracted from either sample type. About this clone itself: The target of this receptor is not known. Per-nucleotide qualities are absent, and no much larger clonotype sits a single base away.

TCRbeta CDR3 regions were amplified from genomic DNA by means of the immunoSEQ Assay, a bias-controlled multiplex PCR. On the study's bioinformatics: Nucleated cell counts per sample were estimated from amplification of reference gene primers within the assay. To quantify the absolute abundance of each unique TCRbeta CDR3 rearrangement, sequence reads were collapsed and filtered. For each sample, productive Simpson clonality was calculated as the square root of Simpson's diversity index across productive rearrangements. This is the immuneACCESS table as TCRdb keeps it, with only in-frame sequences that have V and J called. A part of the clones is gone; compared with another copy, unresolved V genes explain less than half, and the rest is unexplained. Clone size and V and J calls were adopted from that table, with D and trimming inferred from the DNA. The sample table shows more than 95,000 clones, and about four fifths are seen once. Together, the top ten hold under 30% of the sample.

CDR1 and CDR2 were assigned from the germline V gene (reference sequence) as DFQATT and SNEGSKA. CDR3 length: 11 amino acids, cysteine to phenylalanine. Left in the record is the CDR3 DNA by itself, 33 bases read in frame from the first base. V gives up 1 base and J gives up 7 bases, and the segment between their germline ends measures 5 bases. The chain is assembled from TRBV20-1 and TRBJ2-1; TRBD2 is a possible D gene, resting on 5 matching bases. Input material: peripheral blood. The origin of this receptor is a man aged 55-75 years with acute or convalescent COVID-19. The CDR3 sequence is CSARGGNEQFF. Read as DNA, the sequence is TGCAGTGCTAGAGGAGGGAATGAGCAGTTCTTC.